This T cell receptor (beta chain) was observed in a study of vaccination and CD4 T cells after COVID-19. Across the whole study: The convalescent population consisted of six males and four females, two of whom were of Hispanic ethnicity. The cells in question were stimulated using overlapping spike peptides derived from SARS-CoV-2, HCoV-NL63, HCoV-OC43 and HCoV-229E.

Comment on this clonotype: The antigen is undetermined.

Cultured CD4+ T-cell DNA underwent Oncomine TCR Beta short-read sequencing. TCRdb ran MiXCR on the PCR reads and lists one entry per CDR3 protein. The sample consists of about 15,000 distinct CDR3 sequences, 48% of them appearing once. Treatment defined: approximately nine-day PBMC culture with coronavirus spike peptide pools or control peptides (ViraFEST assay). ViraFEST expanded antigen-specific T cells with peptide pools, then sequenced TCRs. Convalescent patients tested SARS-CoV-2 PCR positive from March to December 2020, before Alpha, Beta and Delta emerged. This CDR3 has 17 residues. J lost 4 bases, V lost 5 bases, and 14 bases had no gene match. Germline CDR1 KGHSH, CDR2 LQKENI.

The chain has TRBV18 and TRBJ1-2; the match to TRBD1 covers 9 bases. The TCR sequence derives from a human donor who had recovered from COVID-19. Sequencing input: CD4+ T cells from blood, cultured in vitro. CDR3 residues: CASSEPGQGPPGYGYTF. The CDR3 region has the DNA TGTGCCAGCTCAGAACCGGGACAGGGCCCACCCGGCTATGGCTACACCTTC.